The 18 T cell receptor beta chains reported below all come from one sample, sequenced in a study of tumor and adjacent non-tumor tissue in lung cancer. The template was RNA from unsorted bulk tissue. A modified ARM-PCR protocol with three rounds of nested PCR amplified TCRbeta. TCRdb passed the multiplex PCR reads through MiXCR, listing each CDR3 protein once. In the table there are fewer than 85,000 distinct CDR3 sequences, around 85% of which are singletons. The sequenced material came from lung tumor tissue. The receptors here all came from a woman between 50 and 59 years old with non-small cell lung cancer.

As concerns this clonotype: The missing conserved phenylalanine or tryptophan at the end of this CDR3 makes a read error likely. The genes are TRBV30 and TRBJ2-7, with 7 bases that match TRBD1. Unmatched junction bases numbered 10, after V lost 4 bases and J lost 4 bases. Germline CDR1 reads GTSNPN; CDR2 reads SVGIG (reference sequence). The length of the CDR3 is 14 residues. For the CDR3, the DNA is TGTGCCTGGACTGCCGGGACAGCATCTTACGAGCAGTACATC. It specifies CAWTAGTASYEQYI.

A remark on this clonotype: At one boundary the junction diverges from the germline segment, which might be a read error. This chain connects TRBV29-1 to TRBJ2-1; 9 nucleotides align to TRBD2. The CDR3 consists of 14 residues. Germline-derived CDR1 and CDR2 are SQVTM and ANQGSEA. This chain's CDR3 is CNIVSAGGPYEQFF. In DNA, the CDR3 is TGTAACATTGTTTCCGCGGGAGGGCCCTATGAGCAGTTCTTC.

This clonotype was seen a single time. This rearrangement joins TRBV12-3 or TRBV12-4 to TRBJ2-1, with D perhaps TRBD2 (6 bases). The CDR3 totals 15 residues. V shed 5 bases and J shed 11 bases, with 22 bases lying between them. In DNA, the CDR3 is TGTGCCAGCAGTCCTAGCGATTCGTCCTATAATAAGCAGTTCTTC. It is translated as CASSPSDSSYNKQFF.

Concerning this clonotype itself: The conserved final phenylalanine or tryptophan is absent from the CDR3, which likely points to a read error. The rearrangement joins TRBV11-2 to TRBJ2-1; 7 bases align to TRBD2. After removal of 7 bases from V and 0 bases from J, the junction contained 12 bases not matched to a gene. Germline-derived CDR1 and CDR2 are SGHAT and FQNNGV. The CDR3 is made up of 17 amino acids. The chain's CDR3 is CASTPVGGGSSYNEQFL. The CDR3 bases are TGTGCCAGCACCCCAGTGGGCGGGGGAAGCTCCTACAATGAGCAGTTCCTT.

The count of this clonotype is one. A read error may account for a junction end that differs from germline. The chain recombines TRBV29-1 with TRBJ1-3; D is unclear. Germline-derived CDR1 and CDR2 are SQVTM and ANQGSEA. The CDR3 is made up of 13 amino acids. The CDR3 nucleotides read TGCAGCGTTGCTAGATACTCTGGTAACACCATGTATTTT. It encodes CSVARYSGNTMYF.

Points on this clonotype: One end of the junction varies from germline; a read error may be responsible. The chain employs TRBV20-1 and TRBJ2-2; D might be TRBD2 (5 bases). The germline V gene has CDR1 DFQATT and CDR2 SNEGSKA (reference sequence). This CDR3 contains 16 residues. CDR3 sequence (DNA): TGCAGTGCCACCCCGATTGCGGTTCTTGGCGCCGGGGAGCTATTTTTT. Its translation is CSATPIAVLGAGELFF.

Turning to this clonotype: A single base separates this from a much larger clone, so it may be a read error. The chain carries TRBV5-1 and TRBJ2-1; D might be TRBD1 (6 bases). V was shortened by 4 bases and J by 10 bases, with 24 bases between the two germline ends. CDR3 length equals 16 residues. Per the germline V gene, CDR1 is SGHRS and CDR2 is YFSETQ. CDR3 DNA sequence: TGCGCCAGCAGCCAATGCATAGGGCCCACAGACAGGGAGCAGTTCTTC. Its translation is CASSQCIGPTDREQFF.

This sequence joins TRBV11-2 and TRBJ2-1; 7 bases fit TRBD2. V was clipped by 3 bases and J by 11 bases; unmatched bases: 13. This CDR3 spans 15 amino acids. Looked up from germline, CDR1 is SGHAT and CDR2 is FQNNGV. CDR3 residues: CASSFISGGDYKQFF. The DNA of the CDR3 is TGTGCCAGCAGCTTTATATCGGGAGGAGACTATAAGCAGTTCTTC.

Comment on this clonotype: One end of the junction fails to match germline, which may point to a read error. V gene TRBV6-5 combines with J gene TRBJ1-1, with D uncertain. In germline, CDR1 is MNHEY, CDR2 SVGAGI. This CDR3 is built from 14 residues. In DNA, the CDR3 is TGTACCAGCACTCATGGAGTTACTAACAGTGAAGCTTTCTTT. Protein product: CTSTHGVTNSEAFF.

This clonotype has only one observation. The V call is TRBV11-2, the J call TRBJ2-7; weak D call: TRBD2 (6 bases). The ends were cut back, 5 bases at V and 10 bases at J, with 24 bases in the middle. Germline loops: CDR1 SGHAT, CDR2 FQNNGV. This CDR3 spans 15 amino acids. CDR3 residues: CASSPWVSGSCDQYF. As DNA, the CDR3 is TGTGCCAGCAGCCCTTGGGTTAGCGGTTCCTGCGACCAGTACTTC.

Notes on this clonotype: Since a much larger clone is just one base distant, this may be a read error. The chain couples TRBV7-2 to TRBJ1-1; unclear D gene. There are 12 residues in the CDR3. Germline assignment: CDR1 SGHTA and CDR2 FQGNSA. As DNA, the CDR3 is TGTGCCAGCAGCATCATGAACACTGAAACTTTCTTT. Its protein product is CASSIMNTETFF. Using reference TRBV7-2 and TRBJ1-1 for the parts outside the CDR3, the full variable domain is GAGVSQSPSNKVTEKGKDVELRCDPISGHTALYWYRQSLGQGLEFLIYFQGNSAPDKSGLPSDRFSAERTGGSVSTLTIQRTQQEDSAVYLCASSIMNTETFFGQGTRLTVV.

By frequency in the sample, this clonotype is large. The gene calls are TRBV11-2 and TRBJ2-5; a possible D gene is TRBD1 (6 bases). Germline-derived CDR1 and CDR2 are SGHAT and FQNNGV. This CDR3 is 12 amino acids long. Trimming cost V 5 bases and J 5 bases, with 9 bases left between them. This chain's CDR3 is CASSLTGETQYF. The CDR3 DNA sequence: TGTGCCAGCAGCCTTACAGGGGAGACCCAGTACTTC.

The chain recombines TRBV10-3 with TRBJ2-7; no definite D call. Germline CDR1 ENHRY, CDR2 SYGVKD. CDR3 size: 13 residues. Trimming shortened V by 10 bases and J by 5 bases, and 18 bases separated the two germline ends. CDR3 loop: CAKVRTAHNEQYF. In DNA form, the CDR3 reads TGTGCCAAGGTGCGGACCGCTCACAACGAGCAGTACTTC.

As regards this clonotype: Germline is not matched at one junction end, which may reflect a read error. The chain joins TRBV12-3 or TRBV12-4 to TRBJ2-3; possibly TRBD2 for D (6 bases). The length of the CDR3 is 15 residues. CDR3 sequence: CASSSVAESIDMQYF. In nucleotides, the CDR3 is TGTGCCAGCAGCTCAGTAGCGGAGAGCATAGATATGCAGTATTTT.

CDR3 bases: TGCAGTGTCTGGGAGGGCGGAAACACTGAAGCTTTCTTT. This codes for CSVWEGGNTEAFF. The V gene is TRBV20-1, the J gene TRBJ1-1; D is uncertain. Between the trimmed V and J ends, which lost 7 bases and 2 bases, there was a span of 14 bases. Germline loops: CDR1 DFQATT, CDR2 SNEGSKA (reference sequence). The CDR3 is made up of 13 amino acids.

V usage is TRBV7-3 and J usage is TRBJ2-5; weak D call: TRBD2 (5 bases). This CDR3 region has 13 residues. Looked up from germline, CDR1 is SGHTA and CDR2 is FQGTGA. The CDR3 nucleotides read TGTGTCCACAGCTTGGTAGGAGGAGAGACCCAGTACTTC. Translating gives CVHSLVGGETQYF.

With regard to this clonotype: Being one base from a much bigger clone, this may be a read error. The final CDR3 position lacks the conserved phenylalanine or tryptophan, pointing to a likely read error. J is TRBJ2-7 and V is TRBV25-1; D possibly uses TRBD1 or TRBD2 (5 bases each). CDR3 size: 14 residues. Trimming pared 6 bases from V and 0 bases from J, leaving 12 bases between. Per the germline V gene, CDR1 is MGHDK and CDR2 is SYGVNS. In nucleotides, the CDR3 is TGTGCCAGCAGCGGCTGGGACCCCTCCTACGAGCAGTACTTA. It yields the protein CASSGWDPSYEQYL.

About this clonotype itself: A junction boundary mismatches the germline segment, possibly from a read error. The chain combines TRBV20-1 with TRBJ1-3, with D possibly being TRBD1 (5 bases). The CDR3 contains 12 residues. The germline V gene encodes CDR1 DFQATT and CDR2 SNEGSKA (reference sequence). The CDR3 sequence is CSARTRQNTIYF. Here the CDR3 DNA reads TGCAGTGCTCGGACAAGACAAAACACTATATATTTT.